This is a list of T cell receptor beta chains from one sample in a study of response to subunit inactivated influenza vaccine. MiXCR was run by TCRdb on the RT-PCR reads, yielding one entry per CDR3 protein. The sample carries about 570,000 distinct CDR3 sequences, 12% recorded once. Sequenced material: PBMCs from blood, taken on the day of vaccination. These receptors came from a man aged 50-59 years who received an inactivated influenza vaccine. CDR3s include the opening cysteine and the closing phenylalanine or tryptophan. Each record gives: clone size, V gene, J gene, D gene, CDR3 protein, CDR3 DNA. The D gene is left open where the match is weak. Clone size is not always given. Where it is, it says once, few, many or a class for expanded clones.

clone_size: few; v_call: TRBV28; j_call: TRBJ2-5; d_call: TRBD2; cdr3_aa: CASSRTSGRAWETQYF; cdr3_nt: TGTGCCAGCAGCCGAACTAGCGGGAGGGCCTGGGAGACCCAGTACTTC
clone_size: many; v_call: TRBV2; j_call: TRBJ1-1; d_call: .; cdr3_aa: CASSVQENTEAFF; cdr3_nt: TGTGCCAGCAGTGTACAGGAGAACACTGAAGCTTTCTTT
clone_size: .; v_call: TRBV5-1; j_call: TRBJ2-5; d_call: TRBD1; cdr3_aa: CASRNGQGGETQYF; cdr3_nt: TGCGCCAGCAGGAATGGACAGGGCGGAGAGACCCAGTACTTC
clone_size: few; v_call: TRBV14; j_call: TRBJ2-7; d_call: TRBD2; cdr3_aa: CASSPLGGNEQYF; cdr3_nt: TGTGCCAGCAGCCCTTTGGGGGGGAACGAGCAGTACTTC
clone_size: .; v_call: TRBV12-3/TRBV12-4; j_call: TRBJ2-2; d_call: TRBD2; cdr3_aa: CASSLDSLGRELYF; cdr3_nt: TGTGCCAGCAGTTTAGACAGCCTAGGGAGGGAGCTGTATTTT
clone_size: .; v_call: TRBV29-1; j_call: TRBJ2-7; d_call: .; cdr3_aa: CSVESNYEQYF; cdr3_nt: TGCAGCGTTGAGTCAAACTACGAGCAGTACTTC
clone_size: few; v_call: TRBV3-1; j_call: TRBJ2-2; d_call: TRBD2; cdr3_aa: CASSQDRDYPNTGELFF; cdr3_nt: TGTGCCAGCAGCCAAGACCGGGACTACCCGAACACCGGGGAGCTGTTTTTT
clone_size: .; v_call: TRBV2; j_call: TRBJ2-1; d_call: .; cdr3_aa: CASTAGGTVRSEQFF; cdr3_nt: TGTGCCAGCACCGCAGGAGGGACAGTAAGAAGTGAGCAGTTCTTC
clone_size: few; v_call: TRBV16; j_call: TRBJ1-4; d_call: .; cdr3_aa: CASSQARGFEKLFF; cdr3_nt: TGTGCCAGCAGCCAAGCGAGGGGTTTCGAAAAACTGTTTTTT
clone_size: .; v_call: TRBV9; j_call: TRBJ2-5; d_call: TRBD1; cdr3_aa: CASSSWSIDRGETQYF; cdr3_nt: TGTGCCAGCAGCTCCTGGTCTATTGACAGGGGGGAGACCCAGTACTTC
clone_size: few; v_call: TRBV10-3; j_call: TRBJ2-5; d_call: TRBD1; cdr3_aa: CAISEATGIETQYF; cdr3_nt: TGTGCCATCAGTGAGGCGACAGGGATAGAGACCCAGTACTTC
clone_size: .; v_call: TRBV5-1; j_call: TRBJ2-2; d_call: TRBD1; cdr3_aa: CASSFRDSHTGELFF; cdr3_nt: TGCGCCAGCAGCTTCAGGGACAGCCACACCGGGGAGCTGTTTTTT
clone_size: .; v_call: TRBV20-1; j_call: TRBJ1-1; d_call: .; cdr3_aa: CSALPLAGGLTEAFF; cdr3_nt: TGCAGTGCTTTACCTCTGGCGGGGGGCCTCACTGAAGCTTTCTTT
clone_size: .; v_call: TRBV9; j_call: TRBJ2-4; d_call: .; cdr3_aa: CASTKNEGLGNIQYF; cdr3_nt: TGTGCCAGCACCAAGAACGAAGGGCTTGGAAACATTCAGTACTTC
clone_size: .; v_call: TRBV3-1; j_call: TRBJ2-7; d_call: TRBD1; cdr3_aa: CASSQDRTGARYEQYF; cdr3_nt: TGTGCCAGCAGCCAAGACAGGACAGGGGCGCGGTACGAGCAGTACTTC
clone_size: .; v_call: TRBV6-5; j_call: TRBJ1-2; d_call: .; cdr3_aa: CASSYGGPIYGYTF; cdr3_nt: TGTGCCAGCAGTTACGGGGGACCGATCTATGGCTACACCTTC
clone_size: few; v_call: TRBV7-2; j_call: TRBJ1-1; d_call: .; cdr3_aa: CASSTRGTREAFF; cdr3_nt: TGTGCCAGCAGCACCCGGGGCACCCGTGAAGCTTTCTTT
clone_size: .; v_call: TRBV7-9; j_call: TRBJ2-1; d_call: .; cdr3_aa: CASSIQPPIREQFF; cdr3_nt: TGTGCCAGCAGCATACAGCCCCCCATCCGTGAGCAGTTCTTC
clone_size: few; v_call: TRBV12-3/TRBV12-4; j_call: TRBJ1-2; d_call: .; cdr3_aa: CASSLIHRSHYGYTF; cdr3_nt: TGTGCCAGCAGTTTAATCCATCGCAGCCACTATGGCTACACCTTC
clone_size: .; v_call: TRBV7-6; j_call: TRBJ2-7; d_call: TRBD2; cdr3_aa: CASSLEAGTGREQYF; cdr3_nt: TGTGCCAGCAGCTTAGAAGCGGGGACCGGTCGGGAGCAGTACTTC
clone_size: medium-sized; v_call: TRBV20-1; j_call: TRBJ2-1; d_call: .; cdr3_aa: CSVEIGHANEQFF; cdr3_nt: TGCAGCGTCGAAATCGGACATGCAAATGAGCAGTTCTTC
clone_size: many; v_call: TRBV5-1; j_call: TRBJ2-3; d_call: .; cdr3_aa: CASSLLGSADTQYF; cdr3_nt: TGCGCCAGCAGCTTGTTAGGTAGCGCAGATACGCAGTATTTT
clone_size: .; v_call: TRBV20-1; j_call: TRBJ2-1; d_call: .; cdr3_aa: CSARGPASENLYNEQFF; cdr3_nt: TGCAGTGCTAGAGGACCCGCTAGCGAGAACCTCTACAATGAGCAGTTCTTC
clone_size: few; v_call: TRBV20-1; j_call: TRBJ2-5; d_call: .; cdr3_aa: CSAIRDFQETQYF; cdr3_nt: TGCAGTGCTATAAGGGACTTCCAAGAGACCCAGTACTTC
clone_size: many; v_call: TRBV5-1; j_call: TRBJ2-5; d_call: .; cdr3_aa: CASGTRGRTQETQYF; cdr3_nt: TGCGCCAGTGGGACCCGGGGCAGGACCCAAGAGACCCAGTACTTC
clone_size: .; v_call: TRBV19; j_call: TRBJ2-5; d_call: .; cdr3_aa: CASSIGLGTQYF; cdr3_nt: TGTGCCAGTAGTATTGGGCTGGGGACCCAGTACTTC
clone_size: few; v_call: TRBV7-7; j_call: TRBJ2-2; d_call: TRBD2; cdr3_aa: CASSNTGASGRSDTGELFF; cdr3_nt: TGTGCCAGCAGCAACACCGGGGCTAGCGGGAGGTCGGACACCGGGGAGCTGTTTTTT
clone_size: .; v_call: TRBV10-3; j_call: TRBJ2-5; d_call: TRBD2; cdr3_aa: CATGTSVETQYF; cdr3_nt: TGTGCCACCGGGACTAGCGTCGAGACCCAGTACTTC
clone_size: .; v_call: TRBV10-3; j_call: TRBJ1-1; d_call: .; cdr3_aa: CAIASNTEAFF; cdr3_nt: TGTGCCATCGCCAGTAACACTGAAGCTTTCTTT
clone_size: .; v_call: TRBV14; j_call: TRBJ2-1; d_call: .; cdr3_aa: CASSQVSNEQFF; cdr3_nt: TGTGCCAGCAGCCAAGTCAGCAATGAGCAGTTCTTC
clone_size: few; v_call: TRBV14; j_call: TRBJ2-7; d_call: .; cdr3_aa: CASSQVPYRVYEQYF; cdr3_nt: TGTGCCAGCAGCCAAGTTCCGTACAGGGTCTACGAGCAGTACTTC
clone_size: many; v_call: TRBV5-1; j_call: TRBJ2-2; d_call: .; cdr3_aa: CASSDNIGELFF; cdr3_nt: TGCGCCAGCAGCGACAATATCGGGGAGCTGTTTTTT
clone_size: .; v_call: TRBV5-1; j_call: TRBJ2-5; d_call: TRBD1; cdr3_aa: CASSQGQGRGETQYF; cdr3_nt: TGCGCCAGCAGCCAGGGACAGGGACGAGGAGAGACCCAGTACTTC
clone_size: many; v_call: TRBV12-3/TRBV12-4; j_call: TRBJ2-5; d_call: .; cdr3_aa: CASSFAGDETQYF; cdr3_nt: TGTGCCAGCAGTTTCGCAGGGGACGAGACCCAGTACTTC
clone_size: many; v_call: TRBV20-1; j_call: TRBJ2-3; d_call: TRBD1; cdr3_aa: CSAVQGLTDTQYF; cdr3_nt: TGCAGTGCTGTACAGGGGCTCACAGATACGCAGTATTTT
clone_size: .; v_call: TRBV7-9; j_call: TRBJ2-7; d_call: .; cdr3_aa: CASSSLTWGYEQYF; cdr3_nt: TGTGCCAGCAGCTCCCTCACCTGGGGCTACGAGCAGTACTTC
clone_size: few; v_call: TRBV9; j_call: TRBJ2-1; d_call: .; cdr3_aa: CASSVGGQGPYNEQFF; cdr3_nt: TGTGCCAGCAGCGTAGGGGGTCAGGGACCCTACAATGAGCAGTTCTTC
clone_size: many; v_call: TRBV4-2; j_call: TRBJ1-4; d_call: TRBD1; cdr3_aa: CASSRDRDNEKLFF; cdr3_nt: TGTGCCAGCAGCCGCGACAGGGATAATGAAAAACTGTTTTTT
clone_size: many; v_call: TRBV6-5; j_call: TRBJ1-4; d_call: TRBD1; cdr3_aa: CASSYYGTGGKEKLFF; cdr3_nt: TGTGCCAGCAGTTATTACGGGACAGGGGGAAAGGAAAAACTGTTTTTT
clone_size: few; v_call: TRBV7-2; j_call: TRBJ1-5; d_call: TRBD1; cdr3_aa: CASSLAAGGRQPQHF; cdr3_nt: TGTGCCAGCAGCTTAGCGGCAGGGGGCAGGCAGCCCCAGCATTTT
clone_size: many; v_call: TRBV10-3; j_call: TRBJ2-3; d_call: .; cdr3_aa: CAISLAASTDTQYF; cdr3_nt: TGTGCCATCAGTCTAGCAGCTAGCACAGATACGCAGTATTTT
clone_size: many; v_call: TRBV7-2; j_call: TRBJ1-1; d_call: .; cdr3_aa: CASSFTVRRTNTEAFF; cdr3_nt: TGTGCCAGCAGCTTCACCGTCCGACGGACGAACACTGAAGCTTTCTTT
clone_size: .; v_call: TRBV20-1; j_call: TRBJ2-7; d_call: TRBD2; cdr3_aa: CSASGASGDYEQYF; cdr3_nt: TGCAGTGCCTCCGGGGCTAGCGGAGACTACGAGCAGTACTTC
clone_size: .; v_call: TRBV5-6; j_call: TRBJ2-4; d_call: .; cdr3_aa: CASSFPPEGNIQYF; cdr3_nt: TGTGCCAGCAGCTTCCCCCCCGAGGGAAACATTCAGTACTTC
clone_size: .; v_call: TRBV12-3/TRBV12-4; j_call: TRBJ2-3; d_call: .; cdr3_aa: CASSTGGTLPDTQYF; cdr3_nt: TGTGCCAGCAGTACCGGAGGCACTCTCCCCGATACGCAGTATTTT
clone_size: .; v_call: TRBV5-1; j_call: TRBJ2-1; d_call: .; cdr3_aa: CSTRGPDNEQFF; cdr3_nt: TGCTCCACCAGGGGCCCTGACAATGAGCAGTTCTTC
clone_size: few; v_call: TRBV7-2; j_call: TRBJ2-3; d_call: TRBD2; cdr3_aa: CASSLVGLAGRTDTQYF; cdr3_nt: TGTGCCAGCAGCTTAGTCGGCCTAGCGGGGCGCACAGATACGCAGTATTTT